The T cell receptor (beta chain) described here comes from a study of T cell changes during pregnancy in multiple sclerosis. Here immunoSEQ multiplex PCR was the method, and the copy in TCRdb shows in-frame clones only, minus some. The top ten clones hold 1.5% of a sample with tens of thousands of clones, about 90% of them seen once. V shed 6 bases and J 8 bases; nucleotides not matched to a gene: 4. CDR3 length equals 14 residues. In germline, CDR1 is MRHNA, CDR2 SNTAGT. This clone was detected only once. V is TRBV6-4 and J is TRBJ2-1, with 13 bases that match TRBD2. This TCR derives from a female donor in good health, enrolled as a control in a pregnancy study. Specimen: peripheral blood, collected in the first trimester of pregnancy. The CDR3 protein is CASSIGLAGDEQFF. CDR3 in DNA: TGTGCCAGCAGCATCGGACTAGCGGGAGATGAGCAGTTCTTC.